This T cell receptor (beta chain) comes out of a study of CD8 T cells in ankylosing spondylitis. Broader study findings: Significant enrichment of disease-linked clones was reportedly seen in matched ankylosing spondylitis synovial fluid.

This clonotype has a handful of counts. Its antigen is as yet unknown. One entry per CDR3 protein, called by TCRdb with MiXCR from the 5' RACE reads. This sample carries about 360,000 distinct CDR3 sequences, 20% to 25% of them seen once, and the ten largest clones take less than 15%. Trimming took off 3 bases at V and 7 bases at J, with 16 bases between the two ends. The CDR3 runs 15 residues. Sequenced input: blood, either unsorted or a sorted T cell fraction (not recorded which). This chain uses TRBV12-3 or TRBV12-4 with TRBJ2-1; a possible D gene is TRBD1 (6 bases). This receptor was obtained from a male donor with ankylosing spondylitis or in good health (not recorded which). The CDR3 DNA reads TGTGCCAGCAGTTTGTTGGGGGCGCTTGTGAATGAGCAGTTCTTC. Residues: CASSLLGALVNEQFF.